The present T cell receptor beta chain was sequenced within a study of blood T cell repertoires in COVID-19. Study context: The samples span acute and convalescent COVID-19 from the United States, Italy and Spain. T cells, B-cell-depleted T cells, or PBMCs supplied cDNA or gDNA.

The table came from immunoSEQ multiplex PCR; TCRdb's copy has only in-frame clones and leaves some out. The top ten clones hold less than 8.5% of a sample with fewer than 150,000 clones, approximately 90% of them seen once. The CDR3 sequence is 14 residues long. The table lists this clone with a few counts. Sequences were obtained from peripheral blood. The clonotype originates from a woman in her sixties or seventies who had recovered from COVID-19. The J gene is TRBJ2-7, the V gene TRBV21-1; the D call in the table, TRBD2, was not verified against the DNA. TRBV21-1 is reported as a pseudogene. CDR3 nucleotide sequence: TGTGCCAGCAGCAATCAACTAGCGGACTACGAGCAGTACTTC. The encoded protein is CASSNQLADYEQYF.